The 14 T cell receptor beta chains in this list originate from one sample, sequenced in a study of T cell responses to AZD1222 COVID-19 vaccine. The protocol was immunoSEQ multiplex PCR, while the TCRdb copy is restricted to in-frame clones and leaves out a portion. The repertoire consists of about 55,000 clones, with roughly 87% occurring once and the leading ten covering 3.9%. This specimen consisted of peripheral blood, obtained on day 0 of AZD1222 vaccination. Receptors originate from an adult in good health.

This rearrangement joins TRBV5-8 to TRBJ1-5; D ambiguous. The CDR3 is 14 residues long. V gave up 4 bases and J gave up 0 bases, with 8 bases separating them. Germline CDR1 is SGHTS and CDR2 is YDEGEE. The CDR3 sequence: CASSRRVSNQPQHF. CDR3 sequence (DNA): TGTGCCAGCAGCCGCCGGGTTAGCAATCAGCCCCAGCATTTT.

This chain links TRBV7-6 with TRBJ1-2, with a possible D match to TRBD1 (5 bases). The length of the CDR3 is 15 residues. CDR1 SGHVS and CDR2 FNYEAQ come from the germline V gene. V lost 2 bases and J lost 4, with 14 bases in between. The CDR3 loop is CASSLNRGRSYGYTF. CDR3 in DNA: TGTGCCAGCAGCTTAAATAGGGGCAGGAGCTATGGCTACACCTTC.

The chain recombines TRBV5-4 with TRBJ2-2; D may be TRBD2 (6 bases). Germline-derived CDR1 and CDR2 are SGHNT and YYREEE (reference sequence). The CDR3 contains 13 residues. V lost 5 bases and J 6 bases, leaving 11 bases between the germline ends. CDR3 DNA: TGTGCCAGCAGAATGGGACTCGCCGGGGAGCTGTTTTTT. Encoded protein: CASRMGLAGELFF. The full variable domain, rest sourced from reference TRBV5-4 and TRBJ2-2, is ETGVTQSPTHLIKTRGQQVTLRCSSQSGHNTVSWYQQALGQGPQFIFQYYREEENGRGNFPPRFSGLQFPNYSSELNVNALELDDSALYLCASRMGLAGELFFGEGSRLTVL.

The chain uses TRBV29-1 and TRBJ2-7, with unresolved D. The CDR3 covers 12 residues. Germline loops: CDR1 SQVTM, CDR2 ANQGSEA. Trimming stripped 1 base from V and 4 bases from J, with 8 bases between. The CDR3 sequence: CSVEGAVYEQYF. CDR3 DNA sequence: TGCAGCGTTGAAGGGGCAGTATACGAGCAGTACTTC.

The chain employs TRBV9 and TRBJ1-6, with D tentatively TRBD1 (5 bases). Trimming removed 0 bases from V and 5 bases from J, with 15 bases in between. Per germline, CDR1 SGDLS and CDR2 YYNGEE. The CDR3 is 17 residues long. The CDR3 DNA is TGTGCCAGCAGCGTAGCCTTGAGTGGGGGGGATAATTCACCCCTCCACTTT. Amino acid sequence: CASSVALSGGDNSPLHF.

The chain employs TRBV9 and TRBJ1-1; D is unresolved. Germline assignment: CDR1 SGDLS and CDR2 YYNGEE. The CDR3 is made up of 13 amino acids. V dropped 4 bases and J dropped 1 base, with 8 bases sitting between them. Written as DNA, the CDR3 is TGTGCCAGCAGCTCCAGACAGAACACTGAAGCTTTCTTT. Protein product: CASSSRQNTEAFF.

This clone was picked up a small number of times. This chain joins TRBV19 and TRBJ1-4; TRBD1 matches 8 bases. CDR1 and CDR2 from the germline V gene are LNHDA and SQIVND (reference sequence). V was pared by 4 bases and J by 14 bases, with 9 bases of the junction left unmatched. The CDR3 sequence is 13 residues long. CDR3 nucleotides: TGTGCCAGTAGTAGGGGACAGGAAGACCCCCTGTTTTTT. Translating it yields CASSRGQEDPLFF. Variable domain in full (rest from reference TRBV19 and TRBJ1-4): DGGITQSPKYLFRKEGQNVTLSCEQNLNHDAMYWYRQDPGQGLRLIYYSQIVNDFQKGDIAEGYSVSREKKESFPLTVTSAQKNPTAFYLCASSRGQEDPLFFGSGTQLSVL.

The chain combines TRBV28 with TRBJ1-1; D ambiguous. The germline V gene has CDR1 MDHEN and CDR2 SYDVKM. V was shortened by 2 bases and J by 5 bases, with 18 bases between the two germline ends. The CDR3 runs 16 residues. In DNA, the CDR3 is TGTGCCAGCAGTTTAGCCTTCGGATCCGTGAGGACTGAAGCTTTCTTT. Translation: CASSLAFGSVRTEAFF.

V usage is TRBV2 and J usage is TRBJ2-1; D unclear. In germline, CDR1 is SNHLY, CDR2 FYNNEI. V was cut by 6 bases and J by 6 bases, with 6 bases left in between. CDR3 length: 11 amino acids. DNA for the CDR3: TGTGCCAGCAGGGACCGCAATGAGCAGTTCTTC. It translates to CASRDRNEQFF.

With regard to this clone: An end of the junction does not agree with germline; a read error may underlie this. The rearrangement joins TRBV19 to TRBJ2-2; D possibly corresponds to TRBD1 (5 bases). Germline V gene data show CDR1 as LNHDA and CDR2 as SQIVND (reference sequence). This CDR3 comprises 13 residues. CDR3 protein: CATSPGNAGELFF. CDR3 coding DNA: TGTGCCACTTCTCCAGGGAACGCCGGGGAGCTGTTTTTT.

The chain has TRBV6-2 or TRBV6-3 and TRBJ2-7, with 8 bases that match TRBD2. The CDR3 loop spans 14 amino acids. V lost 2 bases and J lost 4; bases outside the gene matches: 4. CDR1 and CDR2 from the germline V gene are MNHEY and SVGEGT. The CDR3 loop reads CASSYPGGNYEQYF. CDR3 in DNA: TGTGCCAGCAGTTACCCGGGAGGGAATTACGAGCAGTACTTC.

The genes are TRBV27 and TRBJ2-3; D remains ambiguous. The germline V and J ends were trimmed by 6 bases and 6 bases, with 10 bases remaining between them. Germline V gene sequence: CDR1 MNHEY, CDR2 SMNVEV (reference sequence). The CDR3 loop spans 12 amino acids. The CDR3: CASSPTRDTQYF. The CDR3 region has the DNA TGTGCCAGCAGCCCGACACGGGATACGCAGTATTTT.

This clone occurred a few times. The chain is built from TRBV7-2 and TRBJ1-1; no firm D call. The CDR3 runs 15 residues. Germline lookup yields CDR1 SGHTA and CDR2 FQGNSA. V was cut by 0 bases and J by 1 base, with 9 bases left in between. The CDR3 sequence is CASSLAVTANTEAFF. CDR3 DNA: TGTGCCAGCAGCTTAGCGGTGACGGCGAACACTGAAGCTTTCTTT.

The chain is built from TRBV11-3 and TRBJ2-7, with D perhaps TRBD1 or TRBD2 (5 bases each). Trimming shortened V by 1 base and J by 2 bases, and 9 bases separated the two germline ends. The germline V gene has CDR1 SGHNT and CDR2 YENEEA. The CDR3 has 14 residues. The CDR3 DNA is TGTGCCAGCAGCTTAGGCCAGGGAGCCTACGAGCAGTACTTC. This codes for CASSLGQGAYEQYF.